The clone carrying this T cell receptor beta chain turned up a few times. Its antigen is currently unknown. These data come from a study of T cells in Graves' hyperthyroidism and ophthalmopathy. The TCR beta CDR3 regions underwent amplification using RNA transcripts as the source. HTBI primers were employed in a first-round RT-PCR of the TCR CDR3. MiXCR, run by TCRdb on the multiplex PCR reads, gives a single entry per CDR3 protein. The sample contains hundreds of thousands of distinct CDR3 sequences, about 15% of which appear only once. Study results and caveats: Researchers found most expanded thyroid clonotypes above 0.001 in blood as well. Model predictions of ophthalmopathy came a median around 7.1 months before onset.

Sample: blood. This TCR was recovered from a young woman with Graves' hyperthyroidism.

CDR3 nucleotide sequence: TGTGCCAGCAGCCATTCGTGGGGGGGATCGTATGAGCAGTTCTTC. Translated: CASSHSWGGSYEQFF. The rearrangement links TRBV14 to TRBJ2-1; 7 bases fit TRBD2. The CDR3 has 15 residues. With V trimmed by 3 bases and J by 8 bases, 10 bases remained unmatched. CDR1 and CDR2 from the germline V gene are SGHDN and FVKESK. Based on the CDR3 plus reference TRBV14 and TRBJ2-1, the full variable domain is EAGVTQFPSHSVIEKGQTVTLRCDPISGHDNLYWYRRVMGKEIKFLLHFVKESKQDESGMPNNRFLAERTGGTYSTLKVQPAELEDSGVYFCASSHSWGGSYEQFFGPGTRLTVL.